The next 20 T cell receptor beta chains were all read from a single sample in a study of T-cell memory formation after mild COVID-19. TCRdb called the 5' RACE reads again in MiXCR, with one record for every CDR3 protein. The repertoire holds 92,000 or so distinct CDR3 sequences, approximately 16% seen once, with about two fifths in the top ten. Source material: PBMCs or a T cell subset sorted from them (not recorded which). These receptors all stem from a man in his late teens or twenties who had mild COVID-19 (a few samples of this study predate the infection). Cell type and time point are not known.

V and J are TRBV11-2 and TRBJ1-5; TRBD1 matches at 11 bases. Trimming took 0 bases from V and 1 from J; bases not matched to a gene: 8. Per the germline V gene, CDR1 is SGHAT and CDR2 is FQNNGV. The CDR3 totals 19 residues. The CDR3 sequence is CASSLETGTGGGSNQPQHF. In nucleotides, the CDR3 is TGTGCCAGCAGCTTAGAAACCGGGACAGGGGGGGGAAGCAATCAGCCCCAGCATTTT.

J is TRBJ1-1 and V is TRBV10-3; a possible D gene is TRBD1 (5 bases). Trimming left V 3 bases short and J 1 base short, with 12 bases between. The CDR3 is 15 amino acids. The germline gives CDR1 ENHRY, CDR2 SYGVKD. CDR3: CAISDQDTSNTEAFF. The CDR3 DNA reads as TGTGCCATCAGTGACCAGGACACCTCGAACACTGAAGCTTTCTTT.

This clonotype appeared a few times. The J gene is TRBJ2-7, the V gene TRBV7-9, with 7 bases fitting TRBD1. The CDR3 is 14 amino acids. Germline V gene lookup returns CDR1 SEHNR and CDR2 FQNEAQ (reference sequence). Trimming removed 5 bases from V and 2 bases from J; junction bases left unmatched: 6. CDR3 loop: CASSLTGVPYEQYF. The CDR3 nucleotides read TGTGCCAGCAGCCTAACAGGGGTGCCCTACGAGCAGTACTTC.

The table lists this clonotype with a few counts. A single base separates this from a much larger clone, so it may be a read error. V usage is TRBV6-1 and J usage is TRBJ2-5; 11 positions match TRBD2. Germline CDR1 reads MNHNS; CDR2 reads SASEGT. This CDR3 spans 15 amino acids. In DNA, the CDR3 is TGTGCCAGCAGTGAAGCTAGCGGGGGGGCCGAGACCCTGTACTTC. The encoded protein is CASSEASGGAETLYF.

The CDR3 reads CASSLYRASNQPQHF. CDR3 nucleotides: TGTGCCAGCAGCTTATACAGGGCAAGCAATCAGCCCCAGCATTTT. The chain has TRBV7-2 and TRBJ1-5, with a weak D call TRBD1 (6 bases). Germline CDR1 reads SGHTA; CDR2 reads FQGNSA. Between the trimmed V and J ends, which lost 2 bases and 1 base, there was a span of 9 bases. This CDR3 is 15 amino acids long.

This clonotype has only a few counts. This chain joins TRBV29-1 and TRBJ2-1; tentative D call: TRBD2 (5 bases). The V end was cut by 4 bases, the J end by 8 bases, with 6 bases between. Germline CDR1 reads SQVTM; CDR2 reads ANQGSEA. The CDR3 totals 10 residues. DNA for the CDR3: TGCAGCGTTGGGCGGGATGAGCAGTTCTTC. Translation: CSVGRDEQFF.

This clonotype was seen ten or more times. The genes are TRBV5-1 and TRBJ2-1; the D call may be TRBD1 or TRBD2 (6 bases each). The germline V and J ends were trimmed by 4 bases and 7 bases, with 18 bases remaining between them. The CDR3 spans 15 residues. Germline V lookup: CDR1 SGHRS, CDR2 YFSETQ. Written as DNA, the CDR3 is TGCGCCAGCAGCCCCTGGGGGGCGGGGCAGAATGAGCAGTTCTTC. Translation gives CASSPWGAGQNEQFF.

This clonotype was found a few times. The rearrangement uses TRBV4-1 and TRBJ2-7, with D unclear. This CDR3 has 15 amino acids. The germline gives CDR1 MGHRA, CDR2 YSYEKL. Trimming removed 0 bases from V and 2 bases from J, with 11 bases in between. The CDR3 sequence is CASSQEVELPYEQYV. CDR3 bases: TGCGCCAGCAGCCAAGAGGTAGAACTCCCCTACGAGCAGTACGTC.

The CDR3 DNA is TGCGCCAGCAGCCGCCGACTAGCGGGGGGGCCCGGAGGGGAGACCCAGTACTTC. Translating it yields CASSRRLAGGPGGETQYF. This rearrangement joins TRBV4-1 to TRBJ2-5; TRBD2 aligns across 14 bases. Germline V gives CDR1 MGHRA, CDR2 YSYEKL. The CDR3 runs to 18 residues. V lost 4 bases to trimming and J lost 5 bases; unmatched junction nucleotides: 12.

This clonotype was seen a handful of times. V is TRBV3-1 and J is TRBJ1-1; unclear D gene. CDR1 is LGHDT, CDR2 YNNKEL, per germline (reference sequence). The CDR3 has 19 amino acids. Trimming took off 4 bases at V and 5 bases at J, with 29 bases between the two ends. CDR3 nucleotides: TGTGCCAGCAGCCCCCTTTACTATGGGCCCGCTAAAGGGAATACTGAAGCTTTCTTT. It encodes CASSPLYYGPAKGNTEAFF.

This clonotype was detected only a few times. This chain links TRBV28 with TRBJ2-5; D remains unclear. The germline V and J ends were trimmed by 7 bases and 1 base, with 4 bases remaining between them. CDR1 and CDR2 (germline): MDHEN, SYDVKM. This CDR3 comprises 11 residues. For the CDR3, the DNA is TGTGCCAGCACCTCCCAAGAGACCCAGTACTTC. It is translated as CASTSQETQYF.

The sample holds a few counts of this clonotype. The genes are TRBV18 and TRBJ2-7; weak D call: TRBD1 (5 bases). The germline CDR1 and CDR2 sequences are KGHSH and LQKENI. V shed 3 bases and J shed 5 bases, with 11 bases lying between them. This CDR3 spans 13 amino acids. The chain's CDR3 is CASSPSGKNEQYV. The CDR3 DNA is TGTGCCAGCTCACCGTCAGGGAAGAACGAGCAGTACGTC.

The sample holds many counts of this clonotype. The rearrangement joins TRBV7-8 to TRBJ1-5; D call uncertain. The CDR3 has 15 residues. Trimming cost V 5 bases and J 0 bases, with 11 bases left between them. The V gene's germline CDR1 is SGHVS and CDR2 FQNEAQ. The CDR3 loop reads CASSPKPDSNQPQHF. The CDR3 DNA reads as TGTGCCAGCAGCCCGAAGCCGGATAGCAATCAGCCCCAGCATTTT.

V gene TRBV5-6 combines with J gene TRBJ2-5; 8 nucleotides match TRBD2. Germline assignment: CDR1 SGHDT and CDR2 YYEEEE. J gave up 5 bases and V 1 base, and 10 bases lay outside the gene matches. The CDR3 sequence is 16 residues long. As DNA, the CDR3 is TGTGCCAGCAGCTTGCTAAGGACTAGCCAGTCGGAGACCCAGTACTTC. Residues: CASSLLRTSQSETQYF.

This clonotype came up a few times. This chain links TRBV7-2 with TRBJ1-1; D is unclear. CDR3 length equals 13 residues. Trimming took off 6 bases at V and 2 bases at J, with 10 bases between the two ends. Germline V gene data show CDR1 as SGHTA and CDR2 as FQGNSA. The CDR3 DNA reads as TGTGCCAGCAGGGAGGGAGTCAACACTGAAGCTTTCTTT. This gives the protein CASREGVNTEAFF.

V gene TRBV7-2 combines with J gene TRBJ2-7; no clear D gene. V dropped 5 bases and J dropped 0 bases, with 17 bases sitting between them. There are 16 residues in the CDR3. Germline V gives CDR1 SGHTA, CDR2 FQGNSA. Written as DNA, the CDR3 is TGTGCCAGCAGCCCGCCCGGTGTAGTCTTCTCCTACGAGCAGTACTTC. Protein: CASSPPGVVFSYEQYF.

This chain joins TRBV6-2 or TRBV6-3 and TRBJ2-3, with TRBD2 matching over 8 bases. The V gene end was trimmed by 7 bases and the J gene end by 0 bases; junction bases not matched to a gene: 12. The CDR3 contains 17 residues. In germline, CDR1 is MNHEY, CDR2 SVGEGT. In DNA form, the CDR3 reads TGTGCCAGCACCCAAACACTAGCGGTGGTTAGCACAGATACGCAGTATTTT. This codes for CASTQTLAVVSTDTQYF.

This clonotype was recorded a few times. J is TRBJ2-2 and V is TRBV11-2, with 10 bases lining up with TRBD1. The J segment lost 5 bases and the V segment lost 3 bases, leaving 0 bases of the junction unmatched. The CDR3 is made up of 14 amino acids. Germline V gives CDR1 SGHAT, CDR2 FQNNGV. CDR3 region: CASSLDRGTGELFF. The CDR3 nucleotides are TGTGCCAGCAGCTTGGACAGGGGGACCGGGGAGCTGTTTTTT. Variable domain in full (rest from reference TRBV11-2 and TRBJ2-2): EAGVAQSPRYKIIEKRQSVAFWCNPISGHATLYWYQQILGQGPKLLIQFQNNGVVDDSQLPKDRFSAERLKGVDSTLKIQPAKLEDSAVYLCASSLDRGTGELFFGEGSRLTVL.

The rearrangement uses TRBV20-1 and TRBJ1-2, with D unclear. The germline gives CDR1 DFQATT, CDR2 SNEGSKA (reference sequence). The CDR3 sequence is 11 residues long. Trimming pared 5 bases from V and 7 bases from J, leaving 11 bases between. CDR3 residues: CSAPWAVGYTF. CDR3 bases: TGCAGTGCTCCCTGGGCGGTTGGCTACACCTTC.

This clonotype was seen at least ten times. The chain carries TRBV29-1 and TRBJ2-1; the D gene could be TRBD1 or TRBD2 (5 bases each). CDR1 SQVTM and CDR2 ANQGSEA come from the germline V gene. CDR3 length: 11 residues. V was cut by 5 bases and J by 6 bases, with 8 bases left in between. The DNA of the CDR3 is TGCAGCGTTCGGGACGTCAATGAGCAGTTCTTC. This codes for CSVRDVNEQFF.